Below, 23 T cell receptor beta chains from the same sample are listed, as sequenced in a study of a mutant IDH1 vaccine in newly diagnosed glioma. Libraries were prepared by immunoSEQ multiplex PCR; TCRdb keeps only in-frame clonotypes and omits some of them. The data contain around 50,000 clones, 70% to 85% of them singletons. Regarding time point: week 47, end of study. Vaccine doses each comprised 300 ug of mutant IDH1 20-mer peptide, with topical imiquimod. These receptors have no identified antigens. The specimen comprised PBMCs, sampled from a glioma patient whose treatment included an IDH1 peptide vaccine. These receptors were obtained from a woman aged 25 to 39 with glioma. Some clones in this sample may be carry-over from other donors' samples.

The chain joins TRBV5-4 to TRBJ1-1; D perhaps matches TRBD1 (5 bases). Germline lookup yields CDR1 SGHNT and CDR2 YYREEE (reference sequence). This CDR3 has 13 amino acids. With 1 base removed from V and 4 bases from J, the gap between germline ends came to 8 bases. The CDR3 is CASSLLGGTEAFF. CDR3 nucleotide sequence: TGTGCCAGCAGCTTGCTGGGGGGCACTGAAGCTTTCTTT.

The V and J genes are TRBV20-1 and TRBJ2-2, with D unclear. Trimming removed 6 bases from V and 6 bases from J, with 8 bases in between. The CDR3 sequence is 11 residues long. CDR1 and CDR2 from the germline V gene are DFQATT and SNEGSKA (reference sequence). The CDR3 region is CSAPRSGELFF. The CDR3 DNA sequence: TGCAGTGCCCCTAGATCCGGGGAGCTGTTTTTT.

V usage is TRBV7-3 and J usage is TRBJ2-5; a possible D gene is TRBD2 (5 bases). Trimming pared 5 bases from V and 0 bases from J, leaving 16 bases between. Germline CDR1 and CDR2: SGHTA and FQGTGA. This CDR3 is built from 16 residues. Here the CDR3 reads CASSPRGQSDQETQYF. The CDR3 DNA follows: TGTGCCAGCAGCCCTAGAGGGCAGTCGGACCAAGAGACCCAGTACTTC.

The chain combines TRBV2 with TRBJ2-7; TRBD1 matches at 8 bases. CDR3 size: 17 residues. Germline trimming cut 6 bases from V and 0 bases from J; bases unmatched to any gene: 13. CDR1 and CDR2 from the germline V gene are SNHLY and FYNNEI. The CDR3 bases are TGTGCCAGCAGCGTGGAGTGGGGGGACAGGAGCTCCTACGAGCAGTACTTC. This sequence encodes CASSVEWGDRSSYEQYF.

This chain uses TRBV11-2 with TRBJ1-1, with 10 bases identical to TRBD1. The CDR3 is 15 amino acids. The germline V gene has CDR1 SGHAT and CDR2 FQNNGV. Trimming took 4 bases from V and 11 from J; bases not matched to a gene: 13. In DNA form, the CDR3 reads TGTGCCAGCAGCTCAACGACAGGGGGCCGATCCGAGGCTTTCTTT. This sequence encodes CASSSTTGGRSEAFF.

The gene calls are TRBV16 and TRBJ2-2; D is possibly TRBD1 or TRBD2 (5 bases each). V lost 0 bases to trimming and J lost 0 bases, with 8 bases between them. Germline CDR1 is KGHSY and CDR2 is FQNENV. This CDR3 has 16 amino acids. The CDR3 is CASSQSGVPNTGELFF. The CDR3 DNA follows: TGTGCCAGCAGCCAATCGGGGGTACCGAACACCGGGGAGCTGTTTTTT.

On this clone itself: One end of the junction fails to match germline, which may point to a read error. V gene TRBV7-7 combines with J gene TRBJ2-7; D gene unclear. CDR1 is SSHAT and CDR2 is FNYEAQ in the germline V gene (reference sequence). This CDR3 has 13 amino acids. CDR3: CASSLGKTYEQYF. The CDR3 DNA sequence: TGTGCTAGCAGCTTGGGCAAGACCTACGAGCAGTACTTC.

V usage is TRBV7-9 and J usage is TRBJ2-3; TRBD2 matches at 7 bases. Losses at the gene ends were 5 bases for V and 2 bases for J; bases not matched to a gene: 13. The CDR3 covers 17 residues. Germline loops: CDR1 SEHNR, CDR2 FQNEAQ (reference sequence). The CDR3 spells CASSRGTGGPNTDTQYF. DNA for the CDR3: TGTGCCAGCAGCCGTGGGACGGGAGGACCTAACACAGATACGCAGTATTTT.

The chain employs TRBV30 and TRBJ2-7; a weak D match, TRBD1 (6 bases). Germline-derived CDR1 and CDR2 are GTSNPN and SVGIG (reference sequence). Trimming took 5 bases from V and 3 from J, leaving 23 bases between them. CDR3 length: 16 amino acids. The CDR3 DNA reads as TGTGCCTGGCGGGAAGAAGGGGGATGGTACCGCTACGAGCAGTACTTC. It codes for CAWREEGGWYRYEQYF.

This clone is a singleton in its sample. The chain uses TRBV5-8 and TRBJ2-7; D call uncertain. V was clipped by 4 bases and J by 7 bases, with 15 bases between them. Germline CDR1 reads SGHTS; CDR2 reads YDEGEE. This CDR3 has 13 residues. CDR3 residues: CASSPGPDREQYF. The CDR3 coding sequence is TGTGCCAGCAGCCCGGGCCCCGATCGTGAGCAGTACTTC.

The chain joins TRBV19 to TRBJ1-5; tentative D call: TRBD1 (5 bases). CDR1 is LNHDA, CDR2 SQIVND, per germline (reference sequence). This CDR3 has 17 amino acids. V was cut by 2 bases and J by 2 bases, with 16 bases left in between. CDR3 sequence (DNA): TGTGCCAGTAGTATATCCGGCGGGGGGGAAGGCAATCAGCCCCAGCATTTT. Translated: CASSISGGGEGNQPQHF.

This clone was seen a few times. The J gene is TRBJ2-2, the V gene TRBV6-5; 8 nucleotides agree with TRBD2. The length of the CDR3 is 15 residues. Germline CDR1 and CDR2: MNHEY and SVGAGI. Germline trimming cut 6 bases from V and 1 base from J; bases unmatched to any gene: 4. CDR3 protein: CASRLAGLNTGELFF. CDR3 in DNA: TGTGCCAGCAGGTTAGCGGGATTGAACACCGGGGAGCTGTTTTTT.

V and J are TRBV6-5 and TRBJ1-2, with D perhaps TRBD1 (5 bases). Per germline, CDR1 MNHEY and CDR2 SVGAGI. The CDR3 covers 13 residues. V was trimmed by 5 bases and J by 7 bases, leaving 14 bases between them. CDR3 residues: CASSPVGRGGYTF. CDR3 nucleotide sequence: TGTGCCAGCAGTCCCGTGGGGAGGGGTGGCTACACCTTC.

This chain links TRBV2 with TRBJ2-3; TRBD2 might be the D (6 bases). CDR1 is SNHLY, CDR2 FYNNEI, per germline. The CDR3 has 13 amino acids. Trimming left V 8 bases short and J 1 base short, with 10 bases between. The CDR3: CASAASGTDTQYF. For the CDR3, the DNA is TGTGCCAGCGCGGCTAGCGGCACAGATACGCAGTATTTT.

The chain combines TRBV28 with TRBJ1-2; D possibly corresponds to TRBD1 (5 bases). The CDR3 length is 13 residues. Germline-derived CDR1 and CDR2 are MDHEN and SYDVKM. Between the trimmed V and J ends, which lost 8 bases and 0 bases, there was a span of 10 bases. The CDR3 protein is CASGGGANYGYTF. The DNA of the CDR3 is TGTGCCAGCGGGGGAGGAGCTAACTATGGCTACACCTTC.

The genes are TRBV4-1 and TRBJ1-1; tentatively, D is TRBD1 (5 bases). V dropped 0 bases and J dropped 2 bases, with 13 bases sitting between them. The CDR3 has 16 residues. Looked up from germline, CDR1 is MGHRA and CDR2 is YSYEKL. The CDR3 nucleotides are TGCGCCAGCAGCCAAGAGACGACAGTGAAAAACACTGAAGCTTTCTTT. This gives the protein CASSQETTVKNTEAFF.

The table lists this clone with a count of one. Here the CDR3 reads CASRAISGRASYNEQFF. CDR3 in DNA: TGTGCCAGCAGAGCTATTAGCGGGCGGGCCTCCTACAATGAGCAGTTCTTC. The V call is TRBV27, the J call TRBJ2-1; 7 bases are a match to TRBD2. In germline, CDR1 is MNHEY, CDR2 SMNVEV (reference sequence). This CDR3 spans 17 amino acids. The trim removed 6 bases at V and 0 bases at J, leaving 11 bases unmatched.

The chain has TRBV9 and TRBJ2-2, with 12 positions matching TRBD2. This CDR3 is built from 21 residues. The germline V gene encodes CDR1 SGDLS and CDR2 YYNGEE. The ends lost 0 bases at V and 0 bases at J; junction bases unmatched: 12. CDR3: CASSVEPSGRGRETNTGELFF. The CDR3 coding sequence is TGTGCCAGCAGCGTAGAGCCTAGCGGGAGGGGACGGGAGACGAACACCGGGGAGCTGTTTTTT.

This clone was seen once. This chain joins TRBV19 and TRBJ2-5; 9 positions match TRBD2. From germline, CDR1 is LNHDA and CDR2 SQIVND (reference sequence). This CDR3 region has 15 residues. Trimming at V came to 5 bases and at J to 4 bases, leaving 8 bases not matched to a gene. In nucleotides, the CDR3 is TGTGCCAGTAGTCGTGATAGCGGGAGTGCAGAGACCCAGTACTTC. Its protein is CASSRDSGSAETQYF.

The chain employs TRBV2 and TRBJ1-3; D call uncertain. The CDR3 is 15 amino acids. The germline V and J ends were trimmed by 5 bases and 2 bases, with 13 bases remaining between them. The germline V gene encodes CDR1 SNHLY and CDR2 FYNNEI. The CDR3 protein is CASSSQGPPGNTIYF. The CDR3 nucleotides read TGTGCCAGCAGTTCCCAAGGGCCCCCTGGAAACACCATATATTTT.

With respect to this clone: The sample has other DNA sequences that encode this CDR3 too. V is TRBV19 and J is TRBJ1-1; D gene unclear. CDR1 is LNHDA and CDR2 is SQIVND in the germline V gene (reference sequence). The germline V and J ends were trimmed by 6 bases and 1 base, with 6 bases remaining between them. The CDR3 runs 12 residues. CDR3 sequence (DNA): TGTGCCAGTAGCCCCAGGAACACTGAAGCTTTCTTT. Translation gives CASSPRNTEAFF.

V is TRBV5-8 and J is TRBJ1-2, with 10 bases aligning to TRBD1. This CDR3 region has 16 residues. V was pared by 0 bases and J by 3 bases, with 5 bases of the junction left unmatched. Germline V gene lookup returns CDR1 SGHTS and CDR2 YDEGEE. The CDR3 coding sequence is TGTGCCAGCAGCTTGGCCGGGACAGGGGTAGACTATGGCTACACCTTC. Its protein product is CASSLAGTGVDYGYTF.

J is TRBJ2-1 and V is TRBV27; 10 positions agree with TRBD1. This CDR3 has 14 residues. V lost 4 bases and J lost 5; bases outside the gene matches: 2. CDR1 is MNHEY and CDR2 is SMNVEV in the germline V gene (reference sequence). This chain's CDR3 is CASSSDRGNNEQFF. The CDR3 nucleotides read TGTGCCAGCAGTTCGGACAGGGGGAACAATGAGCAGTTCTTC.